This TCR beta chain was identified during a study of cytomegalovirus exposure and HLA in healthy donors. On this clone: Its cognate antigen is unknown.

Study-wide findings and caveats: The likely origin of a cluster of highly shared sequence variants was a sequencing artifact. TCR association rates varied by HLA locus in a later analysis, with DRB1 highest and HLA-C lowest. Later genetic work tied a missense DCLRE1C variant to beta-chain V and J trimming.

13 Jbeta primers and 60 Vbeta primers were used for the PCR. Profiled with immunoSEQ multiplex PCR; TCRdb holds only in-frame clones, not every one. In total, the table holds about 160,000 clones. The CDR3 has 17 amino acids. Germline lookup yields CDR1 LNHDA and CDR2 SQIVND (reference sequence). Trimming removed 7 bases from V and 0 bases from J; junction bases left unmatched: 12. The sequence came from a man under 40 in good health and CMV-seronegative. This chain uses TRBV19 with TRBJ1-3, with 7 bases matching TRBD1. The sample taken for sequencing was PBMCs. The CDR3 DNA is TGTGCCAGTAACGGGGCAGGGGGTTTTGTCTCTGGAAACACCATATATTTT. This encodes CASNGAGGFVSGNTIYF.